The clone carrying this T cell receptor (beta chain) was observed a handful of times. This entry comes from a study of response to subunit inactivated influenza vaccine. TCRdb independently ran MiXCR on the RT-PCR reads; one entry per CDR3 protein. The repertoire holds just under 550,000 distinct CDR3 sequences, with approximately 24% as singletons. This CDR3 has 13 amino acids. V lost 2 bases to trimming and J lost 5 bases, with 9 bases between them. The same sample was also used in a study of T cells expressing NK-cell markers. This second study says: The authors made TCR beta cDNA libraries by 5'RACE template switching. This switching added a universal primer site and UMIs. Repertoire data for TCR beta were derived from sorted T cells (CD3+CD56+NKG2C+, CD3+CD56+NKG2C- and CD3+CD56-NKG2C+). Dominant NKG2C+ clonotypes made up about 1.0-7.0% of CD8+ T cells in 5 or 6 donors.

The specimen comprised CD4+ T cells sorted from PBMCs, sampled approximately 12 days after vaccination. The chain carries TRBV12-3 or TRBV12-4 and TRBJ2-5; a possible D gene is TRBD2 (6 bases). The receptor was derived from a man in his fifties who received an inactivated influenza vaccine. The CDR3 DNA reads TGTGCCAGCAGTTTATCGGGGGACGAGACCCAGTACTTC. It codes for CASSLSGDETQYF.